Shown below are 28 T cell receptor beta chains from a single sample sequenced in a study of blood T cell repertoires in COVID-19. Some clones are missing from TCRdb's copy, which holds only in-frame ones; the method was immunoSEQ multiplex PCR. Seen here are 250,000 to 350,000 clones, over 75% observed once, and the top ten hold around 13%. The sequenced sample was peripheral blood. The receptors shown here come from a woman aged 60-75 years with acute or convalescent COVID-19.

The genes are TRBV9 and TRBJ2-7; D may be TRBD2 (5 bases). The CDR3 has 13 residues. The germline CDR1 and CDR2 sequences are SGDLS and YYNGEE. Trimming shortened V by 0 bases and J by 5 bases, and 9 bases separated the two germline ends. CDR3 in amino acids: CASSVALRDEQYF. CDR3 nucleotide sequence: TGTGCCAGCAGCGTAGCTTTGAGGGACGAGCAGTACTTC.

The V gene is TRBV19, the J gene TRBJ1-6; D is undetermined. CDR1 LNHDA and CDR2 SQIVND come from the germline V gene (reference sequence). This CDR3 is built from 15 residues. V lost 6 bases, J lost 0 bases, and 9 bases lay in between. CDR3 in DNA: TGTGCCAGTAGGGACTATCGCTCCTATAATTCACCCCTCCACTTT. Protein: CASRDYRSYNSPLHF.

This chain joins TRBV28 and TRBJ1-5, with D perhaps TRBD1 (5 bases). Trimming pared 5 bases from V and 0 bases from J, leaving 17 bases between. Per the germline V gene, CDR1 is MDHEN and CDR2 is SYDVKM. The CDR3 runs 17 residues. Here the CDR3 DNA reads TGTGCCAGCAGTCCAGTCGGGGGGACCTATAGCAATCAGCCCCAGCATTTT. Its translation: CASSPVGGTYSNQPQHF.

The chain recombines TRBV7-2 with TRBJ1-2, with 9 bases aligning to TRBD1. The CDR3 is 14 residues long. V was clipped by 4 bases and J by 7 bases; unmatched bases: 7. CDR1 is SGHTA and CDR2 is FQGNSA in the germline V gene. Here the CDR3 DNA reads TGTGCCAGCAGCTCCAGGACAGGGGAGCGTGGCTACACCTTC. The encoded protein is CASSSRTGERGYTF.

This chain links TRBV3-1 (or the pseudogene TRBV3-2) with TRBJ2-7; D might be TRBD2 (6 bases). Trimming left V 8 bases short and J 2 bases short, with 16 bases between. CDR3 size: 14 residues. The germline V gene encodes CDR1 LGHDT and CDR2 YNNKEL (reference sequence). CDR3 in amino acids: CASAQEGGTYEQYF. In DNA, the CDR3 is TGTGCCAGCGCCCAAGAGGGCGGGACCTACGAGCAGTACTTC.

The chain has TRBV28 and TRBJ1-2; the D gene is possibly TRBD1 (5 bases). Germline CDR1 is MDHEN and CDR2 is SYDVKM. The V end lost 8 bases, the J end lost 0 bases, and 22 bases lay between the germline ends. This CDR3 spans 17 amino acids. The CDR3 here is CASSVYSGGVTNYGYTF. The CDR3 bases are TGTGCCAGCTCAGTATACTCGGGGGGGGTTACTAACTATGGCTACACCTTC.

The chain is built from TRBV29-1 and TRBJ1-4; D gene uncertain. This CDR3 is built from 14 residues. The germline CDR1 and CDR2 sequences are SQVTM and ANQGSEA. Trimming took 4 bases from V and 3 from J, leaving 12 bases between them. CDR3 nucleotides: TGCAGCGTTGTCATCGGTACCGCTAATGAAAAACTGTTTTTT. Translation gives CSVVIGTANEKLFF.

The CDR3 spells CASPTGGERHGYTF. The CDR3 nucleotides are TGTGCCAGCCCAACCGGAGGGGAGAGACATGGCTACACCTTC. This chain links TRBV7-9 with TRBJ1-2; TRBD1 is a possible D gene (5 bases). Germline CDR1 and CDR2: SEHNR and FQNEAQ (reference sequence). The CDR3 has 14 residues. The V end was cut by 8 bases, the J end by 6 bases, with 19 bases between.

The rearrangement links TRBV4-3 to TRBJ1-6, with D tentatively TRBD1 (5 bases). The germline V gene has CDR1 LGHNA and CDR2 YSLEER. CDR3 length: 16 residues. The V gene lost 0 bases and the J gene lost 9 bases, with 15 bases spanning the gap. CDR3 residues: CASSQDSQAVGSPLHF. The DNA for the CDR3 is TGCGCCAGCAGCCAAGATTCACAGGCGGTGGGTTCACCCCTCCACTTT.

The V call is TRBV7-2, the J call TRBJ1-2; perhaps TRBD1 as D (6 bases). Trimming pared 5 bases from V and 5 bases from J, leaving 18 bases between. The CDR3 runs to 15 residues. Germline lookup yields CDR1 SGHTA and CDR2 FQGNSA. The CDR3 spells CASSPWTAGAYGYTF. DNA of the CDR3: TGTGCCAGCAGCCCCTGGACAGCGGGAGCTTATGGCTACACCTTC.

This clone was found a few times. The rearrangement joins TRBV25-1 to TRBJ1-1; TRBD1 matches 7 bases. V lost 6 bases, J lost 2 bases, and 3 bases stayed unmatched. The CDR3 has 13 amino acids. CDR1 and CDR2 (germline): MGHDK, SYGVNS. CDR3 protein: CASRQGINTEAFF. As DNA, the CDR3 is TGTGCCAGCAGACAGGGGATTAACACTGAAGCTTTCTTT.

V is TRBV9 and J is TRBJ2-2, with 7 positions matching TRBD2. This CDR3 spans 15 amino acids. V shed 0 bases, J shed 8 bases, and the junction held 7 bases outside the gene matches. Germline V gene lookup returns CDR1 SGDLS and CDR2 YYNGEE. The CDR3 sequence is CASSVGVAGSGELFF. CDR3 nucleotide sequence: TGTGCCAGCAGCGTAGGAGTAGCGGGTTCTGGGGAGCTGTTTTTT. Looking up the rest from reference TRBV9 and TRBJ2-2 gives the full variable domain: DSGVTQTPKHLITATGQRVTLRCSPRSGDLSVYWYQQSLDQGLQFLIQYYNGEERAKGNILERFSAQQFPDLHSELNLSSLELGDSALYFCASSVGVAGSGELFFGEGSRLTVL.

The chain uses TRBV28 and TRBJ1-1, with D hard to call. CDR3 length: 14 residues. The ends were cut back, 8 bases at V and 0 bases at J, with 13 bases in the middle. Looked up from germline, CDR1 is MDHEN and CDR2 is SYDVKM. CDR3 sequence (DNA): TGTGCCAGCCATTCACAGCTAATGAACACTGAAGCTTTCTTT. Translation: CASHSQLMNTEAFF.

V and J are TRBV28 and TRBJ1-1; D is possibly TRBD1 (6 bases). Trimming stripped 6 bases from V and 10 bases from J, with 15 bases between. The CDR3 has 12 amino acids. Germline loops: CDR1 MDHEN, CDR2 SYDVKM. The DNA for the CDR3 is TGTGCCAGCAGCCCTAACAGGGAAGGAGCTTTCTTT. This sequence encodes CASSPNREGAFF.

V usage is TRBV28 and J usage is TRBJ1-2; D might be TRBD1 (5 bases). The CDR3 has 13 amino acids. Trimming removed 5 bases at V and 3 bases at J, with 10 bases between. Germline loops: CDR1 MDHEN, CDR2 SYDVKM. The CDR3 DNA reads TGTGCCAGCAGTACTCAGGGTGACTATGGCTACACCTTC. This translates into CASSTQGDYGYTF.

The chain carries TRBV6-5 and TRBJ1-2; TRBD1 is a possible D gene (5 bases). Germline V gene sequence: CDR1 MNHEY, CDR2 SVGAGI. Trimming stripped 2 bases from V and 2 bases from J, with 9 bases between. There are 14 residues in the CDR3. DNA of the CDR3: TGTGCCAGCAGTTACGGGGGGTCCAACTATGGCTACACCTTC. Its protein is CASSYGGSNYGYTF.

This sequence joins TRBV7-2 and TRBJ2-3; 10 bases align to TRBD2. V was clipped by 2 bases and J by 2 bases; unmatched bases: 1. Per the germline V gene, CDR1 is SGHTA and CDR2 is FQGNSA. CDR3 size: 15 residues. In DNA form, the CDR3 reads TGTGCCAGCAGCTTACTAGCGGGGGACACAGATACGCAGTATTTT. It specifies CASSLLAGDTDTQYF.

The gene calls are TRBV24-1 and TRBJ1-2; D perhaps matches TRBD1 (5 bases). V lost 9 bases, J lost 6 bases, and 10 bases lay in between. Germline CDR1 KGHDR, CDR2 SFDVKD. The CDR3 totals 11 residues. For the CDR3, the DNA is TGTGCCACCTCAAGGGGAAATGGCTACACCTTC. Protein sequence: CATSRGNGYTF.

This clone was recorded once. The rearrangement uses TRBV19 and TRBJ1-5, with TRBD1 identical over 9 bases. V trimming: 6 bases; J trimming: 5 bases; junction bases outside the gene matches: 5. The CDR3 has 14 residues. Looked up from germline, CDR1 is LNHDA and CDR2 is SQIVND (reference sequence). The CDR3, as DNA: TGTGCCAGTAGAAGGACAGGGGCCTATCAGCCCCAGCATTTT. Protein sequence: CASRRTGAYQPQHF.

The DNA for the CDR3 is TGTGCCACCCTCGGAGGCGGCTCCTACAATGAGCAGTTCTTC. Encoded protein: CATLGGGSYNEQFF. V usage is TRBV28 and J usage is TRBJ2-1, with D maybe TRBD2 (5 bases). V lost 10 bases and J lost 0, with 13 bases in between. The CDR3 is made up of 14 amino acids. Germline V gene data show CDR1 as MDHEN and CDR2 as SYDVKM.

The chain links TRBV7-9 to TRBJ1-5; 11 nucleotides line up with TRBD1. The ends lost 1 base at V and 2 bases at J; junction bases unmatched: 1. The CDR3 is 16 residues long. The germline V gene has CDR1 SEHNR and CDR2 FQNEAQ (reference sequence). The CDR3 DNA reads as TGTGCCAGCAGCTTAGGGACAGGGGGCGGCAATCAGCCCCAGCATTTT. It encodes CASSLGTGGGNQPQHF.

The chain carries TRBV30 and TRBJ2-5; D gene unclear. The CDR3 is 13 residues long. Trimming cost V 5 bases and J 1 base, with 11 bases left between them. From germline, CDR1 is GTSNPN and CDR2 SVGIG (reference sequence). Here the CDR3 reads CAWGVGGQETQYF. The CDR3 bases are TGTGCCTGGGGGGTCGGCGGCCAAGAGACCCAGTACTTC.

The rearrangement uses TRBV9 and TRBJ2-1, with 11 bases that match TRBD2. CDR1 is SGDLS, CDR2 YYNGEE, per germline. This CDR3 has 14 residues. J gave up 6 bases and V 6 bases, and 5 bases lay outside the gene matches. In DNA, the CDR3 is TGTGCCAGCACCCGGGGGACTAGCGGCAATGAGCAGTTCTTC. This sequence encodes CASTRGTSGNEQFF.

V usage is TRBV24-1 and J usage is TRBJ1-5; D is possibly TRBD1 (6 bases). CDR3 size: 14 residues. V was trimmed by 2 bases and J by 6 bases, leaving 10 bases between them. Per germline, CDR1 KGHDR and CDR2 SFDVKD. The CDR3 protein is CATSDSLRGQPQHF. DNA of the CDR3: TGTGCCACCAGTGATTCTCTCAGGGGTCAGCCCCAGCATTTT.

The chain employs TRBV7-2 and TRBJ1-2, with TRBD1 identical over 10 bases. CDR3 length equals 16 residues. CDR1 and CDR2 from the germline V gene are SGHTA and FQGNSA. The J segment lost 7 bases and the V segment lost 4 bases, leaving 12 bases of the junction unmatched. The CDR3 sequence: CASSSQFGRDRGGYTF. DNA of the CDR3: TGTGCCAGCAGCTCCCAATTCGGTAGGGACAGGGGTGGCTACACCTTC.

CDR3: CASSQDGAGGTDTQYF. The CDR3 DNA follows: TGCGCCAGCAGCCAAGATGGGGCAGGGGGCACAGATACGCAGTATTTT. This chain links TRBV4-3 with TRBJ2-3; TRBD1 is a possible D gene (6 bases). The germline V and J ends were trimmed by 0 bases and 1 base, with 11 bases remaining between them. The CDR3 runs to 16 residues. Germline V gene data show CDR1 as LGHNA and CDR2 as YSLEER.

The chain links TRBV28 to TRBJ1-2; D gene uncertain. The length of the CDR3 is 15 residues. The V end was cut by 2 bases, the J end by 0 bases, with 10 bases between. Germline CDR1 reads MDHEN; CDR2 reads SYDVKM. The CDR3 here is CASSLMGRANYGYTF. The CDR3 region has the DNA TGTGCCAGCAGTTTAATGGGCAGAGCTAACTATGGCTACACCTTC.

The genes are TRBV6-6 and TRBJ1-5; possible D gene TRBD1, 6 bases. This CDR3 contains 16 residues. Trimming stripped 2 bases from V and 0 bases from J, with 11 bases between. Germline loops: CDR1 MNHNY, CDR2 SVGAGI (reference sequence). CDR3 in amino acids: CASSYVGQISNQPQHF. The CDR3, as DNA: TGTGCCAGCAGTTACGTCGGACAGATTAGCAATCAGCCCCAGCATTTT.